This T cell receptor (beta chain) is from a study of control samples from healthy donors and cancer patients. Trimming removed 6 bases from V and 5 bases from J, with 16 bases in between. The CDR3 has 14 amino acids. Germline V gene lookup returns CDR1 MNHEY and CDR2 SVGEGT. The table came from immunoSEQ multiplex PCR; TCRdb's copy has only in-frame clones and leaves some out. The sample lists approximately 110,000 clones; approximately 83% were seen once. The clonotype comes from a woman between 50 and 59 years old in good health. The chain has TRBV6-2 or TRBV6-3 and TRBJ1-1; D gene unclear. Sequencing was carried out using blood. This chain's CDR3 is CASSLTRTRTEAFF. The DNA of the CDR3 is TGTGCCAGCAGCCTGACACGCACGAGGACTGAAGCTTTCTTT.